The rows below give T cell receptor beta chains drawn from one sample of a study of T cells in Graves' hyperthyroidism and ophthalmopathy. TCRdb processed the multiplex PCR reads anew with MiXCR; each CDR3 protein has one entry. The table includes around 580,000 distinct CDR3 sequences, about 45% detected once. Sequenced: peripheral blood or thyroid tissue (not recorded which). The receptors stem from a woman aged 18-35 years with Graves' hyperthyroidism. Both conserved end residues are part of each CDR3. Each record gives: J gene, clone size, V gene, D gene, CDR3 protein, CDR3 DNA. A D gene is named only where the DNA matches it firmly. Only part of the rows carry a size: once, few, many, or a class if the clone is expanded.

TRBJ1-2	NA	TRBV7-2	NA	CASSLTGGGYTF	TGTGCCAGCAGCTTGACTGGGGGGGGCTACACCTTC
TRBJ1-1	many	TRBV20-1	NA	CSARVPGAPETEAFF	TGCAGTGCTAGAGTCCCGGGGGCGCCCGAAACTGAAGCTTTCTTT
TRBJ1-6	NA	TRBV5-1	TRBD1	CASSLWDGRGRSPLHF	TGCGCCAGCAGCTTATGGGACGGAAGGGGGCGGTCACCCCTCCACTTT
TRBJ1-5	many	TRBV20-1	NA	CSARVGGNQPQHF	TGCAGTGCTAGAGTTGGCGGCAATCAGCCCCAGCATTTT
TRBJ1-4	few	TRBV7-2	NA	CASSLGGGHEKLFF	TGTGCCAGCAGCCTAGGAGGGGGACATGAAAAACTGTTTTTT
TRBJ2-5	many	TRBV6-2/TRBV6-3	TRBD1	CAIGQGETQYF	TGTGCCATCGGACAGGGTGAGACCCAGTACTTC
TRBJ1-1	NA	TRBV9	NA	CASSGRTATNEAFF	TGTGCCAGCAGCGGACGGACAGCAACTAATGAAGCTTTCTTT
TRBJ2-7	NA	TRBV4-1	NA	CASSPGMAYEQYF	TGCGCCAGCAGCCCGGGGATGGCCTACGAGCAGTACTTC
TRBJ2-7	many	TRBV4-1	TRBD2	CASSRARTSGEQYF	TGCGCCAGCAGCCGAGCGAGGACTAGTGGGGAGCAGTACTTC
TRBJ1-2	NA	TRBV12-3/TRBV12-4	NA	CASGRARGDYTF	TGTGCCAGCGGCCGGGCTAGGGGGGACTACACCTTC
TRBJ2-5	NA	TRBV5-4	TRBD1	CASSKTGVENMETQYF	TGTGCCAGCAGCAAGACAGGGGTGGAAAACATGGAGACCCAGTACTTC
TRBJ1-1	few	TRBV4-1	NA	CASSQVLSNTEAFF	TGCGCCAGCAGCCAAGTTTTGTCGAACACTGAAGCTTTCTTT
TRBJ1-2	many	TRBV2	NA	CASSPTRGLFYGYTF	TGTGCCAGCAGCCCCACACGTGGGCTGTTCTATGGCTACACCTTC
TRBJ2-7	many	TRBV20-1	NA	CSARFGYEQYF	TGCAGTGCTAGGTTTGGCTACGAGCAGTACTTC
TRBJ2-7	once	TRBV7-3	TRBD1	CASSPRGQGVGEQYF	TGTGCCAGCAGCCCGCGGGGACAGGGAGTCGGCGAGCAGTACTTC
TRBJ2-5	NA	TRBV5-1	TRBD2	CASSLVASGSLNQETQYF	TGCGCCAGCAGCTTGGTGGCTAGCGGGAGTCTGAATCAAGAGACCCAGTACTTC
TRBJ2-1	NA	TRBV19	NA	CATGPHEQFF	TGTGCCACCGGGCCTCATGAGCAGTTCTTC
TRBJ2-1	NA	TRBV15	TRBD2	CATSRDPLAGGHNEQFF	TGTGCCACCAGCAGAGATCCCCTAGCGGGAGGACACAATGAGCAGTTCTTC
TRBJ1-4	NA	TRBV29-1	TRBD1	CSVSDRDNEELFF	TGCAGCGTTTCAGACAGGGACAATGAGGAACTGTTTTTT
TRBJ2-1	NA	TRBV29-1	NA	CSVESQGEVNEQFF	TGCAGCGTTGAATCCCAGGGGGAGGTGAATGAGCAGTTCTTC
TRBJ1-2	NA	TRBV24-1	NA	CATSDRDSYTF	TGTGCCACCAGTGATCGGGACAGCTACACCTTC
TRBJ1-2	NA	TRBV24-1	NA	CATCRPQAGWGYGYTF	TGTGCCACCTGCCGGCCCCAGGCAGGGTGGGGATATGGCTACACCTTC
TRBJ2-5	NA	TRBV2	NA	CASIVAGETQYF	TGTGCCAGCATCGTGGCGGGAGAGACCCAGTACTTC
TRBJ1-6	many	TRBV2	TRBD1	CASTEYGTGGLNSPLHF	TGTGCCAGCACCGAATACGGGACAGGGGGCCTTAATTCACCCCTCCACTTT
TRBJ1-2	NA	TRBV2	NA	CASRLLESQGDLNYGYTF	TGTGCCAGCAGGTTATTGGAAAGCCAAGGGGACCTTAACTATGGCTACACCTTC
TRBJ1-2	NA	TRBV10-3	NA	CAISEPEGRIGGYTF	TGTGCCATCAGTGAGCCTGAGGGGAGGATAGGTGGCTACACCTTC
TRBJ1-2	NA	TRBV4-1	NA	CTSSQRGKKSYGYTF	TGCACCAGCAGCCAACGGGGTAAAAAGAGCTATGGCTACACCTTC
TRBJ2-1	NA	TRBV20-1	NA	CSASLGGGEQFF	TGCAGTGCTAGTCTCGGTGGGGGTGAGCAGTTCTTC
TRBJ2-7	NA	TRBV7-8	NA	CASSPNSLLGKGYEQYF	TGTGCCAGCAGCCCAAACTCCCTGCTTGGCAAGGGATACGAGCAGTACTTC
TRBJ1-2	few	TRBV2	NA	CASSVGANYGYTF	TGTGCCAGCAGCGTTGGGGCTAACTATGGCTACACCTTC
TRBJ1-4	many	TRBV11-2	NA	CASSFSGGSPNEKLFF	TGTGCCAGCAGCTTTTCCGGCGGCAGCCCGAATGAAAAACTGTTTTTT
TRBJ1-1	NA	TRBV7-2	TRBD1	CASSLDRGQHTEAFF	TGTGCCAGCAGCTTAGACAGGGGGCAACACACTGAAGCTTTCTTT